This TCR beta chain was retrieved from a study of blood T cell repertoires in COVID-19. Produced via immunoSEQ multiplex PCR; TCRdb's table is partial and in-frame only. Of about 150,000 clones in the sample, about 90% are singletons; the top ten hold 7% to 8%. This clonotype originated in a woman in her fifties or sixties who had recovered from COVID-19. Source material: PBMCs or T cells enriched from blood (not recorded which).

The CDR3 DNA reads TGTGCCAGCAGCCCACAGGGGCGTTACACTGAAGCTTTCTTT. It yields the protein CASSPQGRYTEAFF. The chain joins TRBV28 to TRBJ1-1, with TRBD1 matching 7 bases. V was pared by 6 bases and J by 3 bases, with 7 bases of the junction left unmatched. CDR1 is MDHEN, CDR2 SYDVKM, per germline. The CDR3 spans 14 residues.